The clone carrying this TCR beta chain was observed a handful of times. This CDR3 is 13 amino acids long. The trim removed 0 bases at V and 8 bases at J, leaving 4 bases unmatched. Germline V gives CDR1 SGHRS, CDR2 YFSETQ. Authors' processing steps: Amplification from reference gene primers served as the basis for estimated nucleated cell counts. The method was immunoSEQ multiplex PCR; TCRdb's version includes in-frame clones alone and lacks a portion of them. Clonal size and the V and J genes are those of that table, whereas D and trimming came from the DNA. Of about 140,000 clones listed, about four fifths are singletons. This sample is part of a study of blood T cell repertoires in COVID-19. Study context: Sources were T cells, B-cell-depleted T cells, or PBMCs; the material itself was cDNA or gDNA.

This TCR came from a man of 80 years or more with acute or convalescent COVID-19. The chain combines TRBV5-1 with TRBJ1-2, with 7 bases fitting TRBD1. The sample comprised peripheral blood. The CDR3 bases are TGCGCCAGCAGCTTGGGAGGGGGCGAGGGCTACACCTTC. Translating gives CASSLGGGEGYTF.